Presented here are 30 T cell receptor beta chains from one specimen sequenced in a study of control samples from healthy donors and cancer patients. Sequencing was performed with immunoSEQ multiplex PCR; in TCRdb, only in-frame clones are kept and a portion is missing. This table holds over 110,000 clones, just under 95% found once. The sample taken for sequencing was blood. The receptors derive from a man under 40 in good health.

The chain is built from TRBV19 and TRBJ1-5; TRBD1 might be the D (5 bases). The CDR3 spans 16 residues. Germline V gene lookup returns CDR1 LNHDA and CDR2 SQIVND (reference sequence). V lost 7 bases and J 4 bases, leaving 20 bases between the germline ends. CDR3 loop: CASTPQTVRVNQPQHF. CDR3 DNA sequence: TGTGCCAGTACGCCCCAGACAGTTCGGGTTAATCAGCCCCAGCATTTT.

The gene calls are TRBV18 and TRBJ2-7; D is perhaps TRBD2 (5 bases). CDR1 is KGHSH and CDR2 is LQKENI in the germline V gene. The V and J ends lost 4 bases and 3 bases respectively, with 10 bases between them. CDR3 length: 13 amino acids. The CDR3 region is CASSRLAGYEQYF. The CDR3 bases are TGTGCCAGCTCACGTCTAGCAGGCTACGAGCAGTACTTC.

CDR3 sequence: CAIRKPTGFSNQPQHF. The CDR3 nucleotides read TGTGCCATCAGGAAACCAACAGGGTTCAGCAATCAGCCCCAGCATTTT. This chain joins TRBV10-3 and TRBJ1-5, with D perhaps matching TRBD1 (6 bases). The CDR3 is made up of 16 amino acids. The germline V and J ends were trimmed by 6 bases and 1 base, with 16 bases remaining between them. Germline V gives CDR1 ENHRY, CDR2 SYGVKD.

The V call is TRBV6-1, the J call TRBJ2-1; a possible D gene is TRBD2 (6 bases). The V gene lost 2 bases and the J gene lost 5 bases, with 19 bases spanning the gap. CDR1 and CDR2 from the germline V gene are MNHNS and SASEGT. CDR3 length: 17 residues. The CDR3 DNA sequence: TGTGCCAGCAGTGAACAAAAAAGGAGGGCCGGAAACAATGAGCAGTTCTTC. This sequence encodes CASSEQKRRAGNNEQFF.

The gene calls are TRBV28 and TRBJ2-1; 9 bases line up with TRBD1. The V segment lost 4 bases and the J segment 8 bases; nucleotides outside the gene matches: 9. The length of the CDR3 is 15 residues. Per the germline V gene, CDR1 is MDHEN and CDR2 is SYDVKM. The CDR3 loop reads CASSSPGQGIYEQFF. The DNA for the CDR3 is TGTGCCAGCAGTTCTCCGGGACAGGGCATTTATGAGCAGTTCTTC. The full variable domain, with the rest looked up from reference TRBV28 and TRBJ2-1, is DVKVTQSSRYLVKRTGEKVFLECVQDMDHENMFWYRQDPGLGLRLIYFSYDVKMKEKGDIPEGYSVSREKKERFSLILESASTNQTSMYLCASSSPGQGIYEQFFGPGTRLTVL.

The chain couples TRBV7-9 to TRBJ1-1; possibly TRBD1 for D (6 bases). The CDR3 sequence is 11 residues long. Germline V gene sequence: CDR1 SEHNR, CDR2 FQNEAQ (reference sequence). The V end lost 4 bases, the J end lost 8 bases, and 8 bases lay between the germline ends. DNA of the CDR3: TGTGCCAGCAGCTCCGGGACAGAAGCTTTCTTT. It encodes CASSSGTEAFF.

The rearrangement links TRBV15 to TRBJ1-1; 7 bases align to TRBD1. V dropped 1 base and J dropped 7; count of bases not matched to a gene: 15. Per germline, CDR1 LNHNV and CDR2 YYDKDF (reference sequence). The CDR3 covers 17 residues. The chain's CDR3 is CATSRGFTGEGISEAFF. As DNA, the CDR3 is TGTGCCACCAGCAGAGGGTTCACAGGGGAAGGGATTAGTGAAGCTTTCTTT.

This clone is a singleton in its sample. The rearrangement links TRBV7-9 to TRBJ2-1; no clear D. Germline V gene sequence: CDR1 SEHNR, CDR2 FQNEAQ (reference sequence). Trimming shortened V by 5 bases and J by 5 bases, and 10 bases separated the two germline ends. This CDR3 contains 13 residues. CDR3 in amino acids: CASSLRSDNEQFF. The CDR3 DNA sequence: TGTGCCAGCAGCCTCCGTTCCGACAATGAGCAGTTCTTC.

V and J are TRBV6-4 and TRBJ2-7; TRBD2 agrees at 8 bases. Unmatched junction bases numbered 8, after V lost 8 bases and J lost 5 bases. The length of the CDR3 is 13 residues. Germline CDR1 reads MRHNA; CDR2 reads SNTAGT. The CDR3 region has the DNA TGTGCCAGCGCTCGGACTAGCATCGACGAGCAGTACTTC. Protein product: CASARTSIDEQYF.

The DNA of the CDR3 is TGTGCCAGCTCACTTGGTGCGGGCCGCAATCAGCCCCAGCATTTT. The encoded protein is CASSLGAGRNQPQHF. This rearrangement joins TRBV18 to TRBJ1-5; D is uncertain. Trimming pared 4 bases from V and 2 bases from J, leaving 12 bases between. The CDR3 has 15 residues. Germline CDR1 reads KGHSH; CDR2 reads LQKENI. Based on the CDR3 plus reference TRBV18 and TRBJ1-5, the full variable domain is NAGVMQNPRHLVRRRGQEARLRCSPMKGHSHVYWYRQLPEEGLKFMVYLQKENIIDESGMPKERFSAEFPKEGPSILRIQQVVRGDSAAYFCASSLGAGRNQPQHFGDGTRLSIL.

The chain combines TRBV7-9 with TRBJ2-7; possible D gene TRBD1, 6 bases. CDR3 length: 15 amino acids. Germline loops: CDR1 SEHNR, CDR2 FQNEAQ (reference sequence). Deletions cut 2 bases from V and 5 bases from J, with 16 bases between. CDR3 protein: CASSLQQGSTDEQYF. The CDR3 DNA is TGTGCCAGCAGCTTACAGCAGGGGTCGACGGACGAGCAGTACTTC.

This chain links TRBV7-2 with TRBJ1-6; D not certain. This CDR3 has 15 residues. Trimming took 2 bases from V and 9 from J, leaving 14 bases between them. Germline values: CDR1 SGHTA, CDR2 FQGNSA. The CDR3 spells CASSLYQALSSPLHF. In DNA, the CDR3 is TGTGCCAGCAGCTTATATCAGGCGTTGAGTTCACCCCTCCACTTT.

The chain is built from TRBV23-1 and TRBJ1-2; no definite D call. TRBV23-1 is recorded as an ORF, its role being uncertain. The CDR3 has 18 residues. The V end lost 6 bases, the J end lost 8 bases, and 31 bases lay between the germline ends. Here the CDR3 reads CASRNQKGTGTSEEGYTF. CDR3 bases: TGCGCCAGCAGAAACCAAAAAGGAACCGGAACCTCCGAGGAGGGCTACACCTTC.

The DNA of the CDR3 is TGTGCCAGCAGCTTAGACGGGACAGGGTCGAACTATGGCTACACCTTC. Translated, it gives CASSLDGTGSNYGYTF. The rearrangement links TRBV7-2 to TRBJ1-2; 9 nucleotides match TRBD1. With V trimmed by 1 base and J by 2 bases, 5 bases remained unmatched. Germline-derived CDR1 and CDR2 are SGHTA and FQGNSA. There are 16 residues in the CDR3.

V gene TRBV11-3 combines with J gene TRBJ1-2; no definite D call. The germline CDR1 and CDR2 sequences are SGHNT and YENEEA. V lost 5 bases, J lost 1 base, and 8 bases lay in between. The CDR3 spans 13 residues. The CDR3 is CASSLESNYGYTF. The CDR3 DNA reads TGTGCCAGCAGCCTGGAAAGTAACTATGGCTACACCTTC.

V is TRBV25-1 and J is TRBJ2-3; D not certain. Germline V lookup: CDR1 MGHDK, CDR2 SYGVNS. CDR3 length: 11 amino acids. The V and J ends lost 7 bases and 5 bases respectively, with 7 bases between them. CDR3 residues: CASKRGDTQYF. DNA of the CDR3: TGTGCCAGCAAACGAGGAGATACGCAGTATTTT.

In regard to this clone: The same CDR3 also results from other DNA sequences found in this sample. Written as DNA, the CDR3 is TGCGCCAGCAGCTTGGTAGGGGGGCCGGCCACCGGGGAGCTGTTTTTT. This sequence encodes CASSLVGGPATGELFF. The chain combines TRBV5-1 with TRBJ2-2, with D tentatively TRBD1 or TRBD2 (6 bases each). Germline V gene sequence: CDR1 SGHRS, CDR2 YFSETQ. V gave up 0 bases and J gave up 4 bases, with 13 bases separating them. This CDR3 region has 16 residues.

The chain employs TRBV7-9 and TRBJ2-1, with 8 nucleotides matching TRBD1. The CDR3 runs to 18 residues. The V gene's germline CDR1 is SEHNR and CDR2 FQNEAQ (reference sequence). Trimming took 5 bases from V and 0 from J; bases not matched to a gene: 12. CDR3 region: CASSPLTGGDGSYNEQFF. In DNA form, the CDR3 reads TGTGCCAGCAGCCCCTTAACAGGGGGAGATGGCTCCTACAATGAGCAGTTCTTC.

This sequence joins TRBV6-2 or TRBV6-3 and TRBJ1-2, with a possible D match to TRBD1 (6 bases). CDR1 MNHEY and CDR2 SVGEGT come from the germline V gene. The V gene lost 2 bases and the J gene lost 9 bases, with 16 bases spanning the gap. There are 14 residues in the CDR3. The CDR3 region is CASSYGDILISYTF. CDR3 sequence (DNA): TGTGCCAGCAGTTACGGGGACATCCTGATTAGCTACACCTTC.

The chain has TRBV5-1 and TRBJ1-2; 10 positions agree with TRBD1. The CDR3 is 14 residues long. Germline V gene data show CDR1 as SGHRS and CDR2 as YFSETQ. The V gene end was trimmed by 2 bases and the J gene end by 6 bases; junction bases not matched to a gene: 4. CDR3 sequence (DNA): TGCGCCAGCAGCTTTCAAGGACAGGGGGATGGCTACACCTTC. Translating it yields CASSFQGQGDGYTF.

The chain links TRBV28 to TRBJ1-2; 7 nucleotides agree with TRBD1. Germline V lookup: CDR1 MDHEN, CDR2 SYDVKM. J gave up 3 bases and V 1 base, and 2 bases lay outside the gene matches. This CDR3 is built from 14 residues. This CDR3 is CASSLYRGDYGYTF. CDR3 nucleotide sequence: TGTGCCAGCAGTTTATACAGGGGAGACTATGGCTACACCTTC.

The genes are TRBV7-9 and TRBJ1-2; tentatively, D is TRBD1 (5 bases). From germline, CDR1 is SEHNR and CDR2 FQNEAQ (reference sequence). Deletions cut 4 bases from V and 4 bases from J, with 13 bases between. The CDR3 extends over 14 amino acids. The CDR3 spells CASSYYGQSYGYTF. For the CDR3, the DNA is TGTGCCAGCAGCTACTACGGACAATCCTATGGCTACACCTTC.

The chain carries TRBV5-1 and TRBJ2-1; 7 positions agree with TRBD1. Unmatched junction bases numbered 7, after V lost 4 bases and J lost 6 bases. The CDR3 covers 14 residues. Germline values: CDR1 SGHRS, CDR2 YFSETQ. CDR3 in amino acids: CASSRGPGGNEQFF. The CDR3 DNA sequence: TGCGCCAGCAGCCGTGGCCCAGGGGGCAATGAGCAGTTCTTC.

This chain joins TRBV2 and TRBJ1-2; D call uncertain. The CDR3 loop spans 13 amino acids. V was shortened by 4 bases and J by 2 bases, with 8 bases between the two germline ends. Germline V gene sequence: CDR1 SNHLY, CDR2 FYNNEI. The CDR3 sequence is CASSVSRNYGYTF. DNA for the CDR3: TGTGCCAGCAGTGTCTCTAGAAACTATGGCTACACCTTC.

A word on this clone: The same CDR3 can be traced to other DNA sequences in this sample. The gene calls are TRBV7-9 and TRBJ1-2; D call uncertain. This CDR3 region has 13 residues. Trimming removed 3 bases at V and 4 bases at J, with 9 bases between. Germline CDR1 and CDR2: SEHNR and FQNEAQ (reference sequence). The CDR3 loop reads CASSLGVGYGYTF. CDR3 DNA: TGTGCCAGCAGCTTGGGAGTCGGCTATGGCTACACCTTC.

V and J are TRBV7-9 and TRBJ2-7; TRBD1 matches 8 bases. This CDR3 comprises 15 residues. The V gene end was trimmed by 1 base and the J gene end by 2 bases; junction bases not matched to a gene: 4. CDR1 is SEHNR and CDR2 is FQNEAQ in the germline V gene (reference sequence). DNA for the CDR3: TGTGCCAGCAGCTTAGTTGGGACAGGAACCTACGAGCAGTACTTC. Protein product: CASSLVGTGTYEQYF.

The chain uses TRBV3-1 (or the pseudogene TRBV3-2) and TRBJ2-5; D might be TRBD1 (5 bases). Trimming removed 1 base from V and 6 bases from J, with 18 bases in between. In germline, CDR1 is LGHDT, CDR2 YNNKEL (reference sequence). This CDR3 comprises 16 residues. Written as DNA, the CDR3 is TGTGCCAGCAGCCAAGCCTCCCTGGGGCAGGGAAAGACCCAGTACTTC. Protein product: CASSQASLGQGKTQYF.

This chain links TRBV4-1 with TRBJ1-1, with D maybe TRBD1 (5 bases). Trimming removed 0 bases at V and 5 bases at J, with 13 bases between. The CDR3 runs to 15 residues. Germline V lookup: CDR1 MGHRA, CDR2 YSYEKL. Here the CDR3 DNA reads TGCGCCAGCAGCCAAGATGGGGGGTATGATACTGAAGCTTTCTTT. Translating it yields CASSQDGGYDTEAFF.

The CDR3, as DNA: TGTGCCAGCAGCTTATTAGCGGCAATGAACACCGGGGAGCTGTTTTTT. It specifies CASSLLAAMNTGELFF. The rearrangement joins TRBV7-6 to TRBJ2-2; TRBD2 might be the D (6 bases). Germline loops: CDR1 SGHVS, CDR2 FNYEAQ. With 2 bases removed from V and 1 base from J, the gap between germline ends came to 11 bases. The CDR3 loop spans 16 amino acids.

V usage is TRBV7-6 and J usage is TRBJ2-1; D unresolved. V was pared by 1 base and J by 6 bases, with 1 base between. The CDR3 is made up of 11 amino acids. Germline V gene lookup returns CDR1 SGHVS and CDR2 FNYEAQ. CDR3 DNA sequence: TGTGCCAGCAGCTTAGTCAATGAGCAGTTCTTC. It codes for CASSLVNEQFF.